These 9 T cell receptor beta chains were sequenced from one sample in a study of T cell responses to AZD1222 COVID-19 vaccine. Sequenced by immunoSEQ multiplex PCR; TCRdb stores in-frame clones only, minus some. This sample has about 94,000 clones; 70% to 90% occur once, and the top ten carry roughly 13%. Specimen: peripheral blood, collected on day 0 of AZD1222 vaccination. The receptors come from an adult in good health.

V gene TRBV29-1 combines with J gene TRBJ2-2; 9 bases are shared with TRBD1. This CDR3 has 14 residues. Trimming at V came to 5 bases and at J to 1 base, leaving 2 bases not matched to a gene. Germline assignment: CDR1 SQVTM and CDR2 ANQGSEA. The CDR3 here is CSVTTGGNTGELFF. DNA for the CDR3: TGCAGCGTTACGACAGGGGGGAACACCGGGGAGCTGTTTTTT.

The chain recombines TRBV6-2 or TRBV6-3 with TRBJ2-7; 9 nucleotides align to TRBD2. V was clipped by 6 bases and J by 5 bases; unmatched bases: 14. Germline V CDR1 and CDR2: MNHEY, SVGEGT. The CDR3 covers 16 residues. DNA for the CDR3: TGTGCCAGCAGCGCAGAGGGACGGACTAGCGTAGACGAGCAGTACTTC. As protein: CASSAEGRTSVDEQYF.

J is TRBJ1-1 and V is TRBV27, with 7 bases that match TRBD1. The CDR3 length is 13 residues. Looked up from germline, CDR1 is MNHEY and CDR2 is SMNVEV (reference sequence). The V and J ends lost 3 bases and 5 bases, in that order; junction bases with no gene match: 3. The CDR3 reads CASSFQGVTEAFF. The CDR3 coding sequence is TGTGCCAGCAGTTTTCAGGGGGTTACTGAAGCTTTCTTT.

The DNA for the CDR3 is TGTGCCAGCAGTGATGACAGGGACGGCGAGCAGTACTTC. Protein product: CASSDDRDGEQYF. The chain carries TRBV12-3 or TRBV12-4 and TRBJ2-7; TRBD1 aligns across 7 bases. J was trimmed by 6 bases and V by 5 bases; bases with no gene match: 7. The CDR3 is made up of 13 amino acids.

J is TRBJ1-2 and V is TRBV5-6; no clear D gene. Germline values: CDR1 SGHDT, CDR2 YYEEEE. This CDR3 has 14 amino acids. V dropped 0 bases and J dropped 3 bases, with 9 bases sitting between them. CDR3 DNA sequence: TGTGCCAGCAGCTTGGGCAGCTCCGACTATGGCTACACCTTC. Its protein product is CASSLGSSDYGYTF.

This chain connects TRBV29-1 to TRBJ1-5; D call uncertain. Germline V lookup: CDR1 SQVTM, CDR2 ANQGSEA. The CDR3 totals 12 residues. Trimming removed 6 bases from V and 2 bases from J, with 8 bases in between. CDR3 region: CSVRQGNQPQHF. CDR3 DNA sequence: TGCAGCGTAAGGCAGGGCAATCAGCCCCAGCATTTT.

V is TRBV12-5 and J is TRBJ1-2; tentative D call: TRBD1 (5 bases). V was pared by 1 base and J by 8 bases, with 20 bases between. Germline V gene data show CDR1 as LGHNT and CDR2 as FRNRAP. The CDR3 is 16 residues long. The DNA for the CDR3 is TGTGCTAGTGGTTTGGGCGGGGACTACCTCGACCCAGGCTACACCTTC. Translation: CASGLGGDYLDPGYTF.

This chain connects TRBV12-3 or TRBV12-4 to TRBJ2-5; D might be TRBD1 (5 bases). The V end lost 5 bases, the J end lost 5 bases, and 12 bases lay between the germline ends. The CDR3 runs to 13 residues. DNA for the CDR3: TGTGCCAGCAGTCAGGGTGTTTGGGAGACCCAGTACTTC. Translating gives CASSQGVWETQYF.

This clone was seen just once. The chain recombines TRBV19 with TRBJ2-7, with D possibly being TRBD1 (7 bases). The germline gives CDR1 LNHDA, CDR2 SQIVND (reference sequence). V was trimmed by 4 bases and J by 3 bases, leaving 19 bases between them. This CDR3 comprises 16 residues. The CDR3 DNA reads as TGTGCCAGTAGTAAACACCAGGGGGGCTTTAACTACGAGCAGTACTTC. Translation: CASSKHQGGFNYEQYF.